Below, one T cell receptor beta chain is given with its context. Its antigen specificity is not known. The sample holds no much larger clone one base away, and base qualities are not on file. The library relied on the immunoSEQ multiplex PCR assay. For TCR sequencing, RNA was extracted from every sample and reverse transcribed into cDNA to serve as template. First-strand cDNA was synthesized with SuperScript III using a 2:1 mix of oligo-dT and random hexamers. A synthetic immune receptor repertoire was used to assess amplification bias, and residual bias was removed computationally. As for how the authors treated the data: Raw reads were preprocessed for error removal, and CDR3 was defined according to IMGT conventions as running from the conserved cysteine to phenylalanine. Clonality was calculated as 1 minus Shannon entropy normalized by log2 of the number of productive unique TCRs. Scalp TCRbeta sequences were cross-referenced with sorted blood CD4 and CD8 repertoires so that the CD4 or CD8 identity of scalp clones could be inferred. Drawn from immuneACCESS, this table holds only the in-frame rearrangements with V and J called that TCRdb kept. Clones are partly lost; checked studies trace under half to an unresolved V gene and leave the rest unexplained. Clone size and V and J calls were adopted from that table, with D and trimming inferred from the DNA. The sample records about 260,000 clones, 60% of which are singletons. In total, the top ten clones hold 0.75% to 0.95% of the sample.

The sample belongs to a study of CD8+ T cells in alopecia areata (dated by TCRdb to 2017 to 2018). Background for the entire study: Treated patients were enrolled in an open-label pilot trial of oral tofacitinib, 5 to 10 mg twice daily, for moderate-to-severe alopecia areata. Patients stayed on tofacitinib for 6 to 18 months and then had 6 months of follow-up off drug so that delayed response and recurrence could be assessed. The SALT score, which quantifies the percentage of affected scalp surface area, was used to measure disease severity in treated patients. The study used high-throughput TCRbeta sequencing to examine T cell clonal expansion in alopecia areata, in both the C3H/HeJ mouse model and human patients. Scalp tissue and sorted CD4+ and CD8+ peripheral blood T cells from patchy and totalis/universalis alopecia areata patients and from healthy controls were covered by human TCRbeta sequencing. Patients on tofacitinib were biopsied at baseline and after 4 and 24 weeks of treatment, and several of the patients also had a later scalp biopsy. Scalp clonality was compared across normal scalp (n=4), patchy alopecia areata scalp (n=8), and alopecia totalis/universalis scalp (n=8). RNA was extracted with the PAXgene miRNA kit for fixed scalp, the miRNeasy kit for PBMCs, and the RNeasy kit for mouse skin. TCRbeta CDR3 regions were amplified by immunoSEQ multiplex PCR with 35 Vbeta forward and 13 Jbeta reverse primers.

Points the paper makes about the study in general: Shared TCR sequences between patients were less evident than in mice, which may be partly attributable to HLA diversity in the patient population. During tofacitinib treatment, many expanded lesional clones remained in scalp and blood, and this persistence may partly explain relapse after treatment is stopped. Because the treated cohort was small and had just a single nonresponder, larger studies are needed to establish links between baseline CD8+ expansion and response. Scalp TCR repertoire analysis is complicated because resident alphabeta T cells in normal human skin are also sequenced, whereas mouse skin is dominated by gammadelta T cells. Scalp clonality and the number of expanded CD8+ clones among the top 100 scalp clones were significantly decreased by tofacitinib. Higher clonality and more expanded CD8+ clones were observed in lesional scalp than in normal scalp, particularly in alopecia totalis/universalis, a finding suggestive of antigenic drive.

CDR1 and CDR2 are drawn from the germline V gene: MGHDK, SYGVNS. Including cysteine and phenylalanine, the CDR3 has 15 amino acids. Here the CDR3 DNA is all that survives: 45 bases in frame from base 1. Clipping removes 6 bases from V and 4 bases from J, with 8 as the unmatched junction base count. The label giving this sample's treatment or condition can be read as: oral pan-JAK inhibitor, 5-10 mg twice daily. From alopecia areata patients, peripheral blood was collected along with lesional scalp punch biopsies. PBMCs were separated by density centrifugation and stained for CD3, CD4 and CD8, after which CD4+ and CD8+ T cells were sorted on a FACSAria.

This clonotype originated in a human donor with alopecia areata. The sequencing used CD4+ T cells sorted from blood, collected between weeks 51 and 54, from a patient treated with tofacitinib. The chain links TRBV25-1 with TRBJ1-3; 8 central nucleotides agree with TRBD1. The CDR3 amino acid sequence is: CASRGRGTGGNTIYF. DNA sequence: TGTGCCAGCAGGGGTCGGGGGACAGGCGGAAACACCATATATTTT.